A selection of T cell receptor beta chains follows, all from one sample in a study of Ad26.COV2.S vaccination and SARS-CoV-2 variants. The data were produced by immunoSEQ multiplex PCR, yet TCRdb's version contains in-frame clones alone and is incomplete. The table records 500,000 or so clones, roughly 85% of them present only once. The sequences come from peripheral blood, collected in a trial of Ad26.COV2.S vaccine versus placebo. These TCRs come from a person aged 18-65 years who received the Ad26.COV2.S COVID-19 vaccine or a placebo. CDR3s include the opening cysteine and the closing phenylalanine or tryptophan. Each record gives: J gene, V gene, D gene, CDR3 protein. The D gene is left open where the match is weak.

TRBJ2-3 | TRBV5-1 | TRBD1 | CASSRDRLTDTQYF
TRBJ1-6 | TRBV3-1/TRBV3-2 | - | CASSQEGKRGWPLHF
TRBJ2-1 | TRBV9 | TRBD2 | CASSVREIAGVWSEQFF
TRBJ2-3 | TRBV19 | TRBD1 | CASSDRGHTDTQYF
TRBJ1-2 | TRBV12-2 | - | CASRLQEGVVNYGYTF
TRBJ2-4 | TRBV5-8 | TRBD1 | CASREDVTGIGIQYF
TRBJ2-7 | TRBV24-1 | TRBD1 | CATSTDREVDEQYF
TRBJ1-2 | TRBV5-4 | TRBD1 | CASSPGTGSGYTF
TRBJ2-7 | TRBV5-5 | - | CASSLLGSSYEQYF
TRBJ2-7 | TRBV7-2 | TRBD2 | CASSSGLAGVREQYF
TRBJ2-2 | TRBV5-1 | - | CASSLVRGNTGELFF
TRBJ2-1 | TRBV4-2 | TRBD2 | CASSQGIGLAGGGGNEQFF
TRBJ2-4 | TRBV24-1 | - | CATSGGGTNIQYF
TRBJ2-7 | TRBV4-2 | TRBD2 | CASSLGLAGAVGEQYF
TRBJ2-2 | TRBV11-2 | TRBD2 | CASSSLRGGTGELFF
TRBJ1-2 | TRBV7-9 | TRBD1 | CASSLRTGYGYTF
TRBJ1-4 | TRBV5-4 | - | CASSSPRVYNEKLFF
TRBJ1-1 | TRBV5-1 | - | CASSLGIRRGTEAFF
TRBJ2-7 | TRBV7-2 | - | CASSPHRVRRAYEQYF
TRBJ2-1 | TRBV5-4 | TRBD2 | CASSPGGLAGSPSYNEQFF
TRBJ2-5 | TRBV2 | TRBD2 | CASSGQAGVGETQYF
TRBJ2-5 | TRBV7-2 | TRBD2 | CASRELAGETQYF
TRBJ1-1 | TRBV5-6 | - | CASSSTIRRASGTEAFF
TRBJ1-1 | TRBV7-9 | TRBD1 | CASSLSQGVNTEAFF
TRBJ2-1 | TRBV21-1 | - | CASSQAGALNEQFF
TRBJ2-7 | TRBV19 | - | CASSIVQGPSEQYF
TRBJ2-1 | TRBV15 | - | CATSRGTSGAYNEQFF
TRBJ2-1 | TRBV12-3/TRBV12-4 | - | CASSLKGNEQFF
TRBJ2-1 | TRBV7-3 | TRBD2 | CASSLDGLANNEQFF
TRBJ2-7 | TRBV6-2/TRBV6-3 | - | CASSPSGTYEQYF
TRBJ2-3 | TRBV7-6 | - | CASSLADGDTQYF
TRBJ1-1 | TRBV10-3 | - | CAISEYQNTEAFF
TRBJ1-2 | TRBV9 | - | CASSVSGIERYTF